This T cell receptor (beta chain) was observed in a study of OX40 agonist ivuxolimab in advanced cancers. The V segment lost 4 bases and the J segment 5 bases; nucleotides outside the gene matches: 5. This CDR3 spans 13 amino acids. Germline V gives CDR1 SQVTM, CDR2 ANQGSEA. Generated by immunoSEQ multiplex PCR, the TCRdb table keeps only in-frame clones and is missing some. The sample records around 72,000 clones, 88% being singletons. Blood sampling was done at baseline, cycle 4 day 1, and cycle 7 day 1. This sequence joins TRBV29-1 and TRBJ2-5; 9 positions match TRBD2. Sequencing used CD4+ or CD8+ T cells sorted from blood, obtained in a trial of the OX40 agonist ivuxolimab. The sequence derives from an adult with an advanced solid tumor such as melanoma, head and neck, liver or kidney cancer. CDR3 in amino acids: CSVGSGSRETQYF. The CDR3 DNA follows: TGCAGCGTTGGTAGCGGGAGTCGCGAGACCCAGTACTTC.